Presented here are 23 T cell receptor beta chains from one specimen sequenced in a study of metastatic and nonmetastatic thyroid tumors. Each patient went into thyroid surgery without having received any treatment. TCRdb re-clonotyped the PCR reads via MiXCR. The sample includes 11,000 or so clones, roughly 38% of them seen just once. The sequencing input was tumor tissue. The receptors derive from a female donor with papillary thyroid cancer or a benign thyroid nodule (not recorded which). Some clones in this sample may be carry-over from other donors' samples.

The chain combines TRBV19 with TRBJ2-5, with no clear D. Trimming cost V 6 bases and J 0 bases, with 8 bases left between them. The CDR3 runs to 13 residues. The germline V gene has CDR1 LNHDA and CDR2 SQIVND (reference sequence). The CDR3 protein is CASRPSDQETQYF. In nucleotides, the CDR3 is TGTGCCAGTAGACCATCCGACCAAGAGACCCAGTACTTC. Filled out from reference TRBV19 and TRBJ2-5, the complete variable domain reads DGGITQSPKYLFRKEGQNVTLSCEQNLNHDAMYWYRQDPGQGLRLIYYSQIVNDFQKGDIAEGYSVSREKKESFPLTVTSAQKNPTAFYLCASRPSDQETQYFGPGTRLLVL.

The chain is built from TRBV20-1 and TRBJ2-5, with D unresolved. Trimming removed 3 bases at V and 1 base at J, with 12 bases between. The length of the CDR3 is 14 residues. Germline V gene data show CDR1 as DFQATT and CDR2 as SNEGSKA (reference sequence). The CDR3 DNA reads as TGCAGTGCTAGCAGCCCTTACGTCCAAGAGACCCAGTACTTC. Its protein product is CSASSPYVQETQYF.

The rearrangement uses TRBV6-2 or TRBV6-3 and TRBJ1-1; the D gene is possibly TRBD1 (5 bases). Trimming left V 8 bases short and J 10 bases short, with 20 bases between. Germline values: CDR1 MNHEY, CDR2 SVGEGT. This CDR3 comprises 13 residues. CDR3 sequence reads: CASLLRGSFVAFF. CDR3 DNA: TGTGCCAGCCTACTCCGGGGCTCCTTTGTAGCTTTCTTT.

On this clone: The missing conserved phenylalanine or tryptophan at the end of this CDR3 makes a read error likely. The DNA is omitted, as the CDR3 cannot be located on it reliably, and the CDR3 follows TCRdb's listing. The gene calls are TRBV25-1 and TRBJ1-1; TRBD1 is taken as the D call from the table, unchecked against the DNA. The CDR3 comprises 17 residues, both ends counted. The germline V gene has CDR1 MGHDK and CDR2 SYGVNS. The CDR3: CASSPRTGGRMNTEAFG.

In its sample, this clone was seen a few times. The CDR3 region has the DNA TGTGCCAGTAGCATAACGGCCGCGGCGGGTTGGGAGACCCAGTACTTC. Translated: CASSITAAAGWETQYF. The genes are TRBV19 and TRBJ2-5; TRBD2 is a possible D gene (5 bases). Germline V CDR1 and CDR2: LNHDA, SQIVND (reference sequence). The CDR3 covers 16 residues. V lost 6 bases and J lost 5, with 22 bases in between.

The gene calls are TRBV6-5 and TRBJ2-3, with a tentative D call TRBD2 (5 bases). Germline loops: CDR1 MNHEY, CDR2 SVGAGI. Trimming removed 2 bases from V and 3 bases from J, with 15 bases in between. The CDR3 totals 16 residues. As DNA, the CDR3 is TGTGCCAGCAGTTACCCCCGGGGAGCCGGTACAGATACGCAGTATTTT. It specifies CASSYPRGAGTDTQYF.

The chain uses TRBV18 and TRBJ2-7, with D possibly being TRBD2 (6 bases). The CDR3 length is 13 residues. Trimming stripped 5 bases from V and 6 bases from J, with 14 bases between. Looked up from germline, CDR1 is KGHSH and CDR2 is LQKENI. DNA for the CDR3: TGTGCCAGCTCAGGAGGCGGGAAAATCGAGCAGTACTTC. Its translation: CASSGGGKIEQYF.

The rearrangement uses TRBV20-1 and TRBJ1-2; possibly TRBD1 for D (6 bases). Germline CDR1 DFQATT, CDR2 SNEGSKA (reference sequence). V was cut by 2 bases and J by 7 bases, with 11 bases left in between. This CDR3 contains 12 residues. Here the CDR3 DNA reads TGCAGTGCTAGAATCAGGGGTGTTGGCTACACCTTC. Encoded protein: CSARIRGVGYTF.

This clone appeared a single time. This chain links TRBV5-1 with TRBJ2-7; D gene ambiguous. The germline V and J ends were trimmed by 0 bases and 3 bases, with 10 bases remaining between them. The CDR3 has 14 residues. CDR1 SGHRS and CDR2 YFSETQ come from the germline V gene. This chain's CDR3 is CASSLAAQNYEQYF. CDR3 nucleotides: TGCGCCAGCAGCTTGGCCGCGCAGAACTACGAGCAGTACTTC.

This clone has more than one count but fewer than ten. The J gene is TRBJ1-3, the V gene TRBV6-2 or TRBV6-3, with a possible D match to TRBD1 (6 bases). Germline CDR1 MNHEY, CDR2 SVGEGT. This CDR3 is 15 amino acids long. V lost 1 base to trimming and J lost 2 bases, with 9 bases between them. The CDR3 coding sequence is TGTGCCAGCAGTTACTTATCAGGGGCTGGAAACACCATATATTTT. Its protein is CASSYLSGAGNTIYF.

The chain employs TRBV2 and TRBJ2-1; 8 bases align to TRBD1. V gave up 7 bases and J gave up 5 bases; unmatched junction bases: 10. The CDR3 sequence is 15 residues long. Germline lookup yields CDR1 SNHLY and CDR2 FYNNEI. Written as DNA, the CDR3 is TGTGCCAGCATAAACAGAGACAGGGGTAACAATGAGCAGTTCTTC. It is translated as CASINRDRGNNEQFF.

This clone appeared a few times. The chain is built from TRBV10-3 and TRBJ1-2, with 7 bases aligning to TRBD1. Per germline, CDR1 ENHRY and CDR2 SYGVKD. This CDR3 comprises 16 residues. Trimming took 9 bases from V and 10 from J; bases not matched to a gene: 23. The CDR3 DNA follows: TGTGCCATGGCGGACCGAGTGCGGACCGGGACAGCTTTCTACACCTTC. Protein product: CAMADRVRTGTAFYTF.

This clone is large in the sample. The CDR3 loop reads CASSLGGQQFF. In nucleotides, the CDR3 is TGTGCCAGCAGTTTAGGAGGGCAGCAGTTCTTC. This rearrangement joins TRBV28 to TRBJ2-1; perhaps TRBD2 as D (6 bases). CDR1 MDHEN and CDR2 SYDVKM come from the germline V gene. This CDR3 has 11 residues. V lost 2 bases and J lost 11, with 7 bases in between.

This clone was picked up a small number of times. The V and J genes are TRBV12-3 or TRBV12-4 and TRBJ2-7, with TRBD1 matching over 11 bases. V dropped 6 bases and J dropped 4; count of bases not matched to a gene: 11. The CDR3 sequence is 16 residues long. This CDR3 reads CASSRAGTGGTYEQYF. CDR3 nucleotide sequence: TGTGCCAGCAGCCGGGCTGGGACAGGGGGTACTTACGAGCAGTACTTC.

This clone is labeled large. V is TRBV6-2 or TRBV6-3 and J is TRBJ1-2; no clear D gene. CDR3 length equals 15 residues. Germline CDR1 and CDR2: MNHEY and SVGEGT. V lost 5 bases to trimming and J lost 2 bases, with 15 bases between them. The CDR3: CASSPRDPSNYGYTF. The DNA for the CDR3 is TGTGCCAGCAGTCCCCGGGATCCTTCGAACTATGGCTACACCTTC.

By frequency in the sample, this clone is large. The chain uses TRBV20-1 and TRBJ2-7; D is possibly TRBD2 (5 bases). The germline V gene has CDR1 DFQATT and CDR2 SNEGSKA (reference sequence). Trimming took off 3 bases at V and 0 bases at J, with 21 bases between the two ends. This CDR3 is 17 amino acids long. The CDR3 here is CSARALMSSAFSYEQYF. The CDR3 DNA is TGCAGTGCTAGGGCCCTTATGAGTAGCGCCTTCTCCTACGAGCAGTACTTC.

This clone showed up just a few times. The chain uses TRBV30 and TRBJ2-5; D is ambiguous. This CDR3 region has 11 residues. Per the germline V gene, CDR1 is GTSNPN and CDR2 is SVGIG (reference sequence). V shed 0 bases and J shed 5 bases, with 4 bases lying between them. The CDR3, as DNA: TGTGCCTGGAGTGTGGGGGAGACCCAGTACTTC. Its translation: CAWSVGETQYF.

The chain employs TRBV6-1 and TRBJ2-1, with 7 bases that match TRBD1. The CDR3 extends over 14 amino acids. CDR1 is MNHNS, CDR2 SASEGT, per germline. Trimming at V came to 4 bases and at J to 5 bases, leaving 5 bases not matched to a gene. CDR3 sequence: CASSGWGQNNEQFF. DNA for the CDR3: TGTGCCAGCAGTGGCTGGGGACAGAACAATGAGCAGTTCTTC.

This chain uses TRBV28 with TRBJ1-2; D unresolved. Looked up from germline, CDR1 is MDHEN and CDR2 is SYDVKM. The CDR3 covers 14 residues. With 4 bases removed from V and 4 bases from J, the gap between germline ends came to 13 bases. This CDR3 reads CASSSNPDGYGYTF. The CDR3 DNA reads TGTGCCAGCAGTTCGAACCCTGACGGCTATGGCTACACCTTC.

CDR3 loop: CASSFNRDEKLFF. In DNA, the CDR3 is TGTGCCAGCAGTTTCAACCGGGATGAAAAACTGTTTTTT. The rearrangement joins TRBV27 to TRBJ1-4; D call uncertain. Trimming removed 3 bases from V and 6 bases from J, with 8 bases in between. The CDR3 extends over 13 amino acids. CDR1 MNHEY and CDR2 SMNVEV come from the germline V gene (reference sequence).

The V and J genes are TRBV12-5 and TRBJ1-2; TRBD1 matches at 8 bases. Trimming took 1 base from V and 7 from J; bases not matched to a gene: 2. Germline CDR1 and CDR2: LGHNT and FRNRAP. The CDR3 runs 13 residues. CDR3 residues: CASGLGQGAGYTF. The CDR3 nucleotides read TGTGCTAGTGGTTTGGGGCAGGGGGCTGGCTACACCTTC.

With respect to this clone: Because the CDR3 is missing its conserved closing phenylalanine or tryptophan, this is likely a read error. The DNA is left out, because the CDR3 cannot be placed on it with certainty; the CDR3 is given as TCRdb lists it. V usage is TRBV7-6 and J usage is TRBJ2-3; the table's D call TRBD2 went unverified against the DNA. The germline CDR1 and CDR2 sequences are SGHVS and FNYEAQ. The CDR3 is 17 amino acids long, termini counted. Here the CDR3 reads CASSSSFGDTYEQYFGP.

CDR3 loop: CASSLIQGGGNEQFF. The CDR3 DNA follows: TGTGCCAGCAGCTTAATACAGGGCGGCGGCAATGAGCAGTTCTTC. This rearrangement joins TRBV7-3 to TRBJ2-1; possibly TRBD1 for D (6 bases). The V gene's germline CDR1 is SGHTA and CDR2 FQGTGA. This CDR3 region has 15 residues. Trimming left V 1 base short and J 6 bases short, with 13 bases between.